Listed below are T cell receptor beta chains from one sample, sequenced in a study of blood T cell repertoires in COVID-19. TCRdb's table, derived via immunoSEQ multiplex PCR, lists solely in-frame clones and lacks some. The sample holds 350,000 to 450,000 clones; 86% are singletons and the top ten take around 7.4%. Sequencing input: peripheral blood. Every receptor here comes from a woman aged 55-70 years with COVID-19, enrolled during active disease. Each CDR3 is given without its conserved first and last residue.

v_call cdr3_aa
TRBV19 ASNGRLSTDTQY
TRBV27 ASSQGSRSYT
TRBV4-3 ASSQAKSAISYEQY
TRBV3-1/TRBV3-2 ASSQGDGRVSGYT
TRBV30 AWNRGSNQPQH
TRBV29-1 SVEDSLRASVGEQF
TRBV6-1 ASSKDGTSGITNTGELF
TRBV29-1 SAPVGGPSEQF
TRBV6-2/TRBV6-3 ASRYRGRDTEAF
TRBV30 AWSLPSEGYT
TRBV6-5 ASSYGTGAQY
TRBV6-2/TRBV6-3 ASSLQGNTEAF
TRBV27 ASSPDRGRVYGYT